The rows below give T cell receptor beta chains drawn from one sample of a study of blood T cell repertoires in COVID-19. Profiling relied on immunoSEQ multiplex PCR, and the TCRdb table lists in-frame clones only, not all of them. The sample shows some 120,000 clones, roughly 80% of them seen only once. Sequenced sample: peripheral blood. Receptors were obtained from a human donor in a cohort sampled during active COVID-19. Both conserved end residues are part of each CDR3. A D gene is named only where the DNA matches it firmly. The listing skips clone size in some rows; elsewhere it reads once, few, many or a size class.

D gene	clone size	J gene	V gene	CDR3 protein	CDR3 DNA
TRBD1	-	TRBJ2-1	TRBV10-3	CAISPPGGQGNEQFF	TGTGCCATCAGTCCTCCAGGGGGACAGGGGAATGAGCAGTTCTTC
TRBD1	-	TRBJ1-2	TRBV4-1	CASSQTTGTGRAYTF	TGCGCCAGCAGCCAAACAACCGGGACAGGGAGAGCCTACACCTTC
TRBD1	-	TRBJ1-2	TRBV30	CAWSWDSGNYGYTF	TGTGCCTGGAGTTGGGACAGCGGTAACTATGGCTACACCTTC
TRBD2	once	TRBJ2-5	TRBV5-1	CASSPGTSGYQETQYF	TGCGCCAGCAGCCCGGGGACTAGCGGATACCAAGAGACCCAGTACTTC
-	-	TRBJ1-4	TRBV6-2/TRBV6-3	CASSPRTAYNEKLFF	TGTGCCAGCAGCCCACGGACAGCTTATAATGAAAAACTGTTTTTT
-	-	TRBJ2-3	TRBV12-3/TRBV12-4	CASGGDTQYF	TGTGCCAGCGGTGGCGATACGCAGTATTTT
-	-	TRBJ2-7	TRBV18	CASSQGGYEQYF	TGTGCCAGCTCTCAAGGGGGCTACGAGCAGTACTTC
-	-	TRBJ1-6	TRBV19	CASSMQGWNSPLHF	TGTGCCAGTAGTATGCAGGGGTGGAATTCACCCCTCCACTTT
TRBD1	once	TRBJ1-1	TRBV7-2	CASSSRQGWTEAFF	TGTGCCAGCAGCTCCCGACAGGGTTGGACTGAAGCTTTCTTT
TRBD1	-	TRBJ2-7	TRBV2	CASRRQGSLYEQYF	TGTGCCAGCAGGCGACAGGGCAGCCTCTACGAGCAGTACTTC
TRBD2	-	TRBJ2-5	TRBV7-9	CASSLEPFGRKGETQYF	TGTGCCAGCAGCTTAGAACCTTTCGGGAGGAAGGGAGAGACCCAGTACTTC
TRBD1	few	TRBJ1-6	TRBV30	CAWSVGTVANSPLHF	TGTGCCTGGAGTGTAGGGACAGTAGCCAATTCACCCCTCCACTTT
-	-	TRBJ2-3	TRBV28	CASSTDDDSGKTDTQYF	TGTGCCAGCAGTACGGACGACGACTCGGGAAAGACAGATACGCAGTATTTT
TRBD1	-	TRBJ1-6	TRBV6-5	CASSPTGGGSPLHF	TGTGCCAGCAGCCCGACAGGGGGCGGATCACCCCTCCACTTT
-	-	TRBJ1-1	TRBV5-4	CASSSAGVHMNTEAFF	TGTGCCAGCAGCTCGGCGGGGGTGCACATGAACACTGAAGCTTTCTTT